This T cell receptor beta chain stems from a study of blood T cell repertoires in COVID-19. Original data processing: From reference gene primer amplification, estimates of nucleated cell counts were derived. Produced via immunoSEQ multiplex PCR; TCRdb's table is partial and in-frame only. Clone size and the V and J calls come from that table; the DNA yielded D and trimming. This table has just over 300,000 clones, roughly 86% appearing once. The CDR3 runs 15 residues. V lost 3 bases, J lost 0 bases, and 9 bases lay in between. The germline V gene encodes CDR1 SGHVS and CDR2 FNYEAQ. V is TRBV7-6 and J is TRBJ1-3; D is unclear. The specimen was PBMCs or T cells enriched from blood (not recorded which). This clonotype was obtained from a young woman who had recovered from COVID-19. The chain's CDR3 is CASSFLEGSGNTIYF. In DNA form, the CDR3 reads TGTGCCAGCAGCTTTTTAGAGGGCTCTGGAAACACCATATATTTT.